The 4 T cell receptor beta chains in this list originate from one sample, sequenced in a study of blood T cell repertoires in COVID-19. Method: immunoSEQ multiplex PCR; TCRdb's copy keeps in-frame clones and lacks some. The sample lists 190,000 or so clones; roughly 73% were seen once. The sequenced sample was peripheral blood. The receptors here all came from a woman aged 80 or older with active or convalescent COVID-19.

V gene TRBV7-9 combines with J gene TRBJ1-5; D call uncertain. The ends were cut back, 5 bases at V and 5 bases at J, with 10 bases in the middle. This CDR3 has 13 amino acids. Germline V gene lookup returns CDR1 SEHNR and CDR2 FQNEAQ (reference sequence). For the CDR3, the DNA is TGTGCCAGCAGCCTAAACCTAGATCAGCCCCAGCATTTT. Amino acids: CASSLNLDQPQHF.

This chain connects TRBV5-6 to TRBJ1-5; D gene ambiguous. V was cut by 4 bases and J by 1 base, with 12 bases left in between. The CDR3 length is 15 residues. Germline-derived CDR1 and CDR2 are SGHDT and YYEEEE. CDR3 nucleotide sequence: TGTGCCAGCAGCCCAGGAGGGTTCAGCAATCAGCCCCAGCATTTT. The encoded protein is CASSPGGFSNQPQHF. Full variable domain (remainder filled in from reference TRBV5-6 and TRBJ1-5): DAGVTQSPTHLIKTRGQQVTLRCSPKSGHDTVSWYQQALGQGPQFIFQYYEEEERQRGNFPDRFSGHQFPNYSSELNVNALLLGDSALYLCASSPGGFSNQPQHFGDGTRLSIL.

The rearrangement links TRBV4-1 to TRBJ2-2, with 7 bases lining up with TRBD2. CDR1 and CDR2 from the germline V gene are MGHRA and YSYEKL. V lost 4 bases to trimming and J lost 3 bases; unmatched junction nucleotides: 5. The CDR3 is 15 amino acids. CDR3: CASSLRTRDTGELFF. DNA for the CDR3: TGCGCCAGCAGCCTCAGGACTAGGGACACCGGGGAGCTGTTTTTT.

This clone was counted a single time. The CDR3, as DNA: TGTGCCAGCAGTCAGACCGGGACAGGTACCAATCAGCCCCAGCATTTT. This sequence encodes CASSQTGTGTNQPQHF. The gene calls are TRBV25-1 and TRBJ1-5, with 8 bases lining up with TRBD1. Per the germline V gene, CDR1 is MGHDK and CDR2 is SYGVNS. The V and J ends lost 5 bases and 3 bases, in that order; junction bases with no gene match: 9. CDR3 length: 16 residues.